The clone carrying this T cell receptor beta chain was counted only a few times. The antigen remains unidentified. V was clipped by 4 bases and J by 5 bases, with 7 bases between them. Germline-derived CDR1 and CDR2 are SQVTM and ANQGSEA. The CDR3 contains 11 residues. This record comes from a study of CD8+ T cells in alopecia areata. Study-wide results and limits: Persistence of many expanded lesional clones was seen in scalp and blood during tofacitinib.

Treatment in this sample: oral pan-JAK inhibitor, 5-10 mg twice daily. Once RNA had been extracted, it was reverse transcribed into cDNA to act as the sequencing template. Here immunoSEQ multiplex PCR was the method, and the copy in TCRdb shows in-frame clones only, minus some. The data contain around 300,000 clones, around 64% of them singletons. The source material was CD4+ T cells sorted from blood, sampled around week 52, from a patient treated with tofacitinib. The rearrangement joins TRBV29-1 to TRBJ2-3; no reliable D call. The clonotype was recovered from a human donor with alopecia areata. The CDR3 protein is CSVGPQDTQYF. CDR3 in DNA: TGCAGCGTTGGACCTCAAGATACGCAGTATTTT.